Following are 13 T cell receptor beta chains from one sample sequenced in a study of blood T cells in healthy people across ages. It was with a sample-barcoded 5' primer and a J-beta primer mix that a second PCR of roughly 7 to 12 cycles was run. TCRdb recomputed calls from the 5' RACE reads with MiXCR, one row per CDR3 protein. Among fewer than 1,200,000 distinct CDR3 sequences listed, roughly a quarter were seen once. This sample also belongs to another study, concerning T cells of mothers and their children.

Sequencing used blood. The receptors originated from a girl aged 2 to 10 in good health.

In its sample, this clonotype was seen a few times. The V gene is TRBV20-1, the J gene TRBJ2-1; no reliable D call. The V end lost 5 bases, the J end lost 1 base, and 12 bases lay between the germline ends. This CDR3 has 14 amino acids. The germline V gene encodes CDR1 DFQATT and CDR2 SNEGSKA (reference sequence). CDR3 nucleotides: TGCAGTGCTTTCCCAAGCAGGTCCTACAATGAGCAGTTCTTC. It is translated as CSAFPSRSYNEQFF.

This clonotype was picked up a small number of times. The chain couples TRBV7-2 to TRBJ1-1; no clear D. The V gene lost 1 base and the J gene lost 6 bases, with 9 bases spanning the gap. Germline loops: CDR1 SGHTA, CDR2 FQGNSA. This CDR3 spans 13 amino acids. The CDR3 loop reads CASSLGGRSEAFF. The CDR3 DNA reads TGTGCCAGCAGCTTAGGTGGCAGATCTGAAGCTTTCTTT.

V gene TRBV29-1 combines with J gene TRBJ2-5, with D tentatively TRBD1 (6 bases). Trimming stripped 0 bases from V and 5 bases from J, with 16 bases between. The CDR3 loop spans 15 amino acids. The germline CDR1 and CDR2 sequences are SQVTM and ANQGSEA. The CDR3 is CSVEDTLGGRETQYF. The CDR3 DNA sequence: TGCAGCGTTGAAGATACATTAGGGGGAAGGGAGACCCAGTACTTC.

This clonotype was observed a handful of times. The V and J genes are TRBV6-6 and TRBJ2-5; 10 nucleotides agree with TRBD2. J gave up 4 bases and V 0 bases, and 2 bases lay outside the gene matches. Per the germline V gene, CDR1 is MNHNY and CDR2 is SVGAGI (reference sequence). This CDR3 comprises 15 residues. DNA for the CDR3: TGTGCCAGCAGTTACTCGGGGACTAGCGTAGAGACCCAGTACTTC. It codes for CASSYSGTSVETQYF.

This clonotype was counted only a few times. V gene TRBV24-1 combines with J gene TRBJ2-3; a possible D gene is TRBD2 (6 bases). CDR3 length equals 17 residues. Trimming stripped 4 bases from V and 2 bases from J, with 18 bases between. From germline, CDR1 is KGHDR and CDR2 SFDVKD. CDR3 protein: CATSDPQGTLNTDTQYF. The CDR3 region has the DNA TGTGCCACCAGTGACCCACAAGGGACTCTAAACACAGATACGCAGTATTTT.

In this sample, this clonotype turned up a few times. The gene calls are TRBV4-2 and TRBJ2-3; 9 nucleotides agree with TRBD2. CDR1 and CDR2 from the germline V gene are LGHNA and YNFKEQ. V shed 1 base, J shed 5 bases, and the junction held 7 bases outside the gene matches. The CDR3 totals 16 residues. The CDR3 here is CASSQALGLALDTQYF. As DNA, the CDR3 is TGTGCCAGCAGCCAAGCTCTCGGACTAGCGTTAGATACGCAGTATTTT.

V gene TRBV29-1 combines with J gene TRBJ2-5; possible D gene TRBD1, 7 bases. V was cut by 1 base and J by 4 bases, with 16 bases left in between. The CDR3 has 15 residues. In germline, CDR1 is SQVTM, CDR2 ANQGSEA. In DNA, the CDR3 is TGCAGCGTTGAAGGGGGGGAGACAGGGAGAGAGACCCAGTACTTC. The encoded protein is CSVEGGETGRETQYF. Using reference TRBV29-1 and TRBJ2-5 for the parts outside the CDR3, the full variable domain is SAVISQKPSRDICQRGTSLTIQCQVDSQVTMMFWYRQQPGQSLTLIATANQGSEATYESGFVIDKFPISRPNLTFSTLTVSNMSPEDSSIYLCSVEGGETGRETQYFGPGTRLLVL.

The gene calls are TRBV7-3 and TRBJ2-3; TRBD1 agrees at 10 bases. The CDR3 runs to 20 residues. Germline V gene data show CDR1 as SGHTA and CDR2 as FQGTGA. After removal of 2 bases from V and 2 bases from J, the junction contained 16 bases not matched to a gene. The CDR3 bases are TGTGCCAGCAGCTTATTAGGACAGGGGGAGTTTCGAGGTTCCACAGATACGCAGTATTTT. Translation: CASSLLGQGEFRGSTDTQYF.

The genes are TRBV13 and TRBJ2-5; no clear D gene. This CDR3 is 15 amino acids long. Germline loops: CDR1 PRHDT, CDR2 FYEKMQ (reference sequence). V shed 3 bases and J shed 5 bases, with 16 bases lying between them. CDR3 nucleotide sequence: TGTGCCAGCAGCTTTGGGTCGGGTGGTGGGGAGACCCAGTACTTC. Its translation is CASSFGSGGGETQYF.

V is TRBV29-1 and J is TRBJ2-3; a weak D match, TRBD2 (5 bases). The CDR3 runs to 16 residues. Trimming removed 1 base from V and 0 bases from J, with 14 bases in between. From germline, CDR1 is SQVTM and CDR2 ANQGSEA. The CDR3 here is CSVEVASGASTDTQYF. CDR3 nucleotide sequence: TGCAGCGTTGAAGTAGCCAGCGGTGCTAGCACAGATACGCAGTATTTT.

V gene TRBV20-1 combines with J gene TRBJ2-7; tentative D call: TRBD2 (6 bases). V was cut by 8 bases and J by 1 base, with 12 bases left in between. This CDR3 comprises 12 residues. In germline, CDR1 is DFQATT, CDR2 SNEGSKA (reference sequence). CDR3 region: CSISSESYEQYF. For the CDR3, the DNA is TGCAGTATCTCTAGCGAATCCTACGAGCAGTACTTC.

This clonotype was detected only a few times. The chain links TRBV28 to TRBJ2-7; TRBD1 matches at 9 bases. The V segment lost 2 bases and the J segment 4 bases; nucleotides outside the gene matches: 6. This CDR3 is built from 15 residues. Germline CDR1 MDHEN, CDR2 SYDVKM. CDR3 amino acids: CASSLGGDRVYEQYF. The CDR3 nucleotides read TGTGCCAGCAGTTTAGGCGGGGACAGGGTGTACGAGCAGTACTTC.

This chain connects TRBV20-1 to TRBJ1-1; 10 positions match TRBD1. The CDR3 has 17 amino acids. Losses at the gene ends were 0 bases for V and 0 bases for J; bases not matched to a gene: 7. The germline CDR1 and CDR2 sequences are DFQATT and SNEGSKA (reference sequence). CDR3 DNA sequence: TGCAGTGCTAGAGATCGGGGACAGGGGACGGTGAACACTGAAGCTTTCTTT. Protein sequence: CSARDRGQGTVNTEAFF.